The clone carrying this T cell receptor (beta chain) has just a few counts. These data originate in a study of blood T cell repertoires in COVID-19. The table came from immunoSEQ multiplex PCR; TCRdb's copy has only in-frame clones and leaves some out. The table includes around 460,000 clones, about 90% detected once. The CDR3 is 15 amino acids. CDR1 is MDHEN and CDR2 is SYDVKM in the germline V gene. V was clipped by 7 bases and J by 7 bases; unmatched bases: 11. This rearrangement joins TRBV28 to TRBJ2-1; TRBD2 aligns across 9 bases. Sequenced sample: peripheral blood. The TCR comes from a man between 18 and 29 years old with COVID-19, enrolled during active disease. The CDR3 DNA reads TGTGCCAGCACCACGCTCGCGGGAGGGCAGAATGAGCAGTTCTTC. Protein sequence: CASTTLAGGQNEQFF.